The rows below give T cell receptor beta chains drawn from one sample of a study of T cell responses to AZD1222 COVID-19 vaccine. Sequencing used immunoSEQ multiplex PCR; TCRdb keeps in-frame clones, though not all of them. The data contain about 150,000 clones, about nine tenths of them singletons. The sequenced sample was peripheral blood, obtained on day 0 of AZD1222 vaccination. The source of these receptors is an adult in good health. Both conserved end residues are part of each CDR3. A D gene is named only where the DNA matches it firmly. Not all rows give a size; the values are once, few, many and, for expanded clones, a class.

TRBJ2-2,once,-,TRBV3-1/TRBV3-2,CASSHHRDTGELFF,TGTGCCAGCAGCCACCACAGGGACACCGGGGAGCTGTTTTTT
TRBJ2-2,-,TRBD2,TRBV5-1,CASSPRLAENTGELFF,TGCGCCAGCAGCCCAAGACTAGCTGAAAACACCGGGGAGCTGTTTTTT
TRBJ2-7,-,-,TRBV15,CATSRGIIGYEQYF,TGTGCCACCAGCAGAGGAATTATAGGATACGAGCAGTACTTC
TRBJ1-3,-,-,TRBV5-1,CASSSTVSGNTIYF,TGCGCCAGCAGCTCGACGGTCTCTGGAAACACCATATATTTT
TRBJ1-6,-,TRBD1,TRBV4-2,CASSQTGANSPLHF,TGTGCCAGCAGCCAAACAGGGGCTAATTCACCCCTCCACTTT
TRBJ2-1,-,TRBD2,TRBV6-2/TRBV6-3,CASSALTSGRGTYEQFF,TGTGCCAGCAGTGCGTTGACTAGCGGGAGGGGTACATATGAGCAGTTCTTC
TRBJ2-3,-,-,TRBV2,CASTGDNTDTQYF,TGTGCCAGCACCGGGGACAACACAGATACGCAGTATTTT
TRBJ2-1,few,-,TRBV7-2,CASSPGGVSYNEQFF,TGTGCCAGCAGCCCCGGCGGTGTCTCGTACAATGAGCAGTTCTTC
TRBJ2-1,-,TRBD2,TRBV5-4,CASSLSPRTSGNNEQFF,TGTGCCAGCAGCTTGTCCCCAAGGACTAGCGGGAACAATGAGCAGTTCTTC
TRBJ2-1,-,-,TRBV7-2,CASSLGSPSSYNEQFF,TGTGCCAGCAGCTTAGGGTCGCCTAGCTCCTACAATGAGCAGTTCTTC
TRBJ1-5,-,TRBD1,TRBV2,CASSSYDRGNQPQHF,TGTGCCAGCAGTTCCTATGACAGGGGGAATCAGCCCCAGCATTTT
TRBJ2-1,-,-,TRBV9,CASSVEGYNEQFF,TGTGCCAGCAGCGTAGAGGGCTACAATGAGCAGTTCTTC
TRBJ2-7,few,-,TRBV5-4,CASSPGQGGTYEQYF,TGTGCCAGCAGCCCCGGACAGGGAGGGACCTACGAGCAGTACTTC
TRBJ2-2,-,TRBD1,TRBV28,CASKTGPPGELFF,TGTGCCAGCAAGACAGGGCCCCCCGGGGAGCTGTTTTTT
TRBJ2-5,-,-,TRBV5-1,CASSRETGSGETQYF,TGCGCCAGCAGCAGAGAGACAGGTTCGGGGGAGACCCAGTACTTC
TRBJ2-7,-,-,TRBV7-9,CASLTSGRNEQYF,TGTGCCAGTCTCACATCTGGGAGGAACGAGCAGTACTTC
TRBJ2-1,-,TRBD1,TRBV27,CASSLLDRVNEQFF,TGTGCCAGCAGTCTATTGGACAGGGTCAATGAGCAGTTCTTC
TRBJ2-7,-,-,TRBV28,CASSRGRPYEQYF,TGTGCCAGCAGTCGTGGCAGACCCTACGAGCAGTACTTC
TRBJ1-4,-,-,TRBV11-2,CASSFRGRGEKLFF,TGTGCCAGCAGCTTCCGGGGGCGAGGTGAAAAACTGTTTTTT
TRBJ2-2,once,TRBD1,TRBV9,CASSVEGASTGELFF,TGTGCCAGCAGCGTTGAGGGGGCGTCCACCGGGGAGCTGTTTTTT
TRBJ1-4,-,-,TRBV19,CASSSLGTGATNEKLFF,TGTGCCAGTAGTTCACTGGGTACGGGAGCAACTAATGAAAAACTGTTTTTT
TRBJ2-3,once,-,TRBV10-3,CAISESTGTDTQYF,TGTGCCATCAGTGAGTCAACCGGAACAGATACGCAGTATTTT
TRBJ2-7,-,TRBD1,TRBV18,CASSPAGTVPYEQYF,TGTGCCAGCTCACCCGCCGGGACAGTCCCCTACGAGCAGTACTTC
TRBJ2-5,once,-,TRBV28,CASSAGRGEGVETQYF,TGTGCCAGCAGTGCCGGACGGGGCGAAGGAGTGGAGACCCAGTACTTC
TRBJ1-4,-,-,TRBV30,CAWSAAPTNEKLFF,TGTGCCTGGAGTGCGGCTCCAACTAATGAAAAACTGTTTTTT
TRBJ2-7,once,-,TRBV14,CASSQDRISYEQYF,TGTGCCAGCAGCCAAGACAGGATTTCCTACGAGCAGTACTTC
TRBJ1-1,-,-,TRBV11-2,CASSYNSGTEAFF,TGTGCCAGCAGTTATAACAGCGGGACTGAAGCTTTCTTT
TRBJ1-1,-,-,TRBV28,CACWGEDTEAFF,TGTGCCTGCTGGGGGGAGGACACTGAAGCTTTCTTT
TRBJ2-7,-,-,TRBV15,CATSRDRAGPYEQYF,TGTGCCACCAGCAGAGATCGGGCAGGACCCTACGAGCAGTACTTC
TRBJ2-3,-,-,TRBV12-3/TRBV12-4,CASSDGLDTQYF,TGTGCCAGCAGCGACGGATTAGATACGCAGTATTTT
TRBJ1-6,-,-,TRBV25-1,CASSELAQDYSPLHF,TGTGCCAGCAGTGAATTGGCACAGGACTATTCACCCCTCCACTTT
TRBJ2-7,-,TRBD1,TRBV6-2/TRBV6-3,CASSSLNFQTGGDEQYF,TGTGCCAGCAGTTCCCTCAACTTCCAGACAGGGGGCGACGAGCAGTACTTC
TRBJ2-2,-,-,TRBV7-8,CASSAARGGELFF,TGTGCCAGCAGCGCTGCCAGGGGCGGGGAGCTGTTTTTT
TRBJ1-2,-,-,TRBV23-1,CACMGERGALGGYTF,TGCGCCTGCATGGGGGAGAGAGGGGCCCTGGGGGGCTACACCTTC
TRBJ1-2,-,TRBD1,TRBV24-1,CATSDTTGGPRFGYTF,TGTGCCACCAGTGACACGACAGGGGGCCCTCGTTTTGGCTACACCTTC
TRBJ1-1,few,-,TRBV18,CASSQQGGTEAFF,TGTGCCAGCTCACAACAGGGAGGGACTGAAGCTTTCTTT
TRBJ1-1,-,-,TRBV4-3,CASSQDSQEGTEAFF,TGCGCCAGCAGCCAAGATAGCCAGGAGGGCACTGAAGCTTTCTTT
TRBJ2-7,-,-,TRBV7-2,CASSLVSYEQYF,TGTGCCAGCAGCTTGGTTAGTTACGAGCAGTACTTC
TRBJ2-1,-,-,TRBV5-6,CASSPRVLPYVNEQFF,TGTGCCAGCAGCCCCAGGGTCTTGCCCTACGTCAATGAGCAGTTCTTC
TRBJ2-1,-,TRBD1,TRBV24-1,CATSDTGARHNEQFF,TGTGCCACCAGTGACACAGGGGCACGGCACAATGAGCAGTTCTTC
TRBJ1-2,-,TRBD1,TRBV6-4,CASRPDRGQGYGYTF,TGTGCCAGCAGGCCCGACAGGGGCCAGGGATATGGCTACACCTTC
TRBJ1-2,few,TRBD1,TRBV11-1,CASTPTRTGDGYTF,TGTGCCAGCACCCCGACTCGGACAGGGGATGGCTACACCTTC
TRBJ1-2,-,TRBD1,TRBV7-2,CASSLGTGQGYGYTF,TGTGCCAGCAGCTTAGGGACTGGACAGGGTTATGGCTACACCTTC
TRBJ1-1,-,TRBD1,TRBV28,CASRIGGQGAFGAFF,TGTGCCAGCAGGATAGGCGGACAGGGGGCTTTTGGAGCTTTCTTT
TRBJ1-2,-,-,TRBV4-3,CASSQDTATNYGYTF,TGCGCCAGCAGCCAAGATACAGCAACCAACTATGGCTACACCTTC
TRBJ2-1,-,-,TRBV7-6,CASSLEPQGRGIYNEQFF,TGTGCCAGCAGCCTGGAACCTCAGGGCAGAGGGATCTACAATGAGCAGTTCTTC
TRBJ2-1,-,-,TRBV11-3,CASSGGYNEQFF,TGTGCCAGCAGTGGCGGATACAATGAGCAGTTCTTC
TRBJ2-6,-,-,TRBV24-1,CATSDPSIQGANVLTF,TGTGCCACCAGTGATCCCTCGATTCAGGGAGCCAACGTCCTGACTTTC
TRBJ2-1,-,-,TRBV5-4,CASSLGGSSSYNEQFF,TGTGCCAGCAGCTTGGGTGGGTCGAGCTCCTACAATGAGCAGTTCTTC
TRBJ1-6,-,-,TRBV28,CASSSNSRGLINSPLHF,TGTGCCAGCAGTTCAAACTCCCGAGGACTTATAAATTCACCCCTCCACTTT
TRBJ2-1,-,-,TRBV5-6,CASSSNGLPYNEQFF,TGTGCCAGCAGCTCTAACGGACTACCCTACAATGAGCAGTTCTTC
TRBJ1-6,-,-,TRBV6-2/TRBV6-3,CASSDRELSSYNSPLHF,TGTGCCAGCAGTGACCGAGAATTGAGCTCCTATAATTCACCCCTCCACTTT
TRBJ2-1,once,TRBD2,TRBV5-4,CASSFKGLAKNEQFF,TGTGCCAGCAGCTTCAAAGGACTAGCGAAGAATGAGCAGTTCTTC